Below, 21 T cell receptor beta chains from the same sample are listed, as sequenced in a study of blood T cell repertoires in COVID-19. Profiling relied on immunoSEQ multiplex PCR, and the TCRdb table lists in-frame clones only, not all of them. The data contain around 79,000 clones, approximately 90% of them singletons. Sample: peripheral blood. The source is a man in his 70s with active or convalescent COVID-19.

The chain couples TRBV11-2 to TRBJ1-1; no reliable D call. Trimming took off 1 base at V and 4 bases at J, with 7 bases between the two ends. Per the germline V gene, CDR1 is SGHAT and CDR2 is FQNNGV. The CDR3 is 13 residues long. Written as DNA, the CDR3 is TGTGCCAGCAGCTTAGTAGGGAGCACTGAAGCTTTCTTT. Its translation: CASSLVGSTEAFF.

A single count supports this clone. The V and J genes are TRBV5-1 and TRBJ1-3, with 10 bases identical to TRBD1. The CDR3 has 15 residues. Per germline, CDR1 SGHRS and CDR2 YFSETQ. V was pared by 4 bases and J by 8 bases, with 9 bases of the junction left unmatched. In DNA, the CDR3 is TGCGCCAGCAGCCGCCTGACAGGGGGCTTAGACACCATATATTTT. Protein product: CASSRLTGGLDTIYF.

The rearrangement joins TRBV19 to TRBJ1-1; D possibly corresponds to TRBD1 (5 bases). Germline CDR1 and CDR2: LNHDA and SQIVND (reference sequence). Trimming left V 1 base short and J 4 bases short, with 7 bases between. The CDR3 spans 13 residues. CDR3 nucleotide sequence: TGTGCCAGTAGTATAGGTCAGGGCACTGAAGCTTTCTTT. This gives the protein CASSIGQGTEAFF.

This chain uses TRBV24-1 with TRBJ1-1; no firm D call. Per the germline V gene, CDR1 is KGHDR and CDR2 is SFDVKD. The V gene lost 7 bases and the J gene lost 8 bases, with 16 bases spanning the gap. This CDR3 comprises 13 residues. This CDR3 is CATSPRNSKEAFF. In DNA, the CDR3 is TGTGCCACCAGCCCCAGAAACAGCAAGGAAGCTTTCTTT.

The V gene is TRBV29-1, the J gene TRBJ2-7, with 7 bases that match TRBD2. The length of the CDR3 is 15 residues. V lost 1 base and J lost 1; bases outside the gene matches: 7. In germline, CDR1 is SQVTM, CDR2 ANQGSEA. In nucleotides, the CDR3 is TGCAGCGTTGAAGGGGGCGGGAGCGGGTCCTACGAGCAGTACTTC. Translation gives CSVEGGGSGSYEQYF.

V gene TRBV4-3 combines with J gene TRBJ1-2; 7 nucleotides align to TRBD1. The CDR3 is 15 amino acids. Germline lookup yields CDR1 LGHNA and CDR2 YSLEER. V dropped 0 bases and J dropped 7; count of bases not matched to a gene: 8. The CDR3 DNA follows: TGCGCCAGCAGCCAAGATCTGGAGGGGGCGCGTGGCTACACCTTC. This encodes CASSQDLEGARGYTF.

The chain combines TRBV28 with TRBJ2-7, with TRBD2 matching 12 bases. Germline V gene sequence: CDR1 MDHEN, CDR2 SYDVKM. Trimming cost V 3 bases and J 3 bases; bases outside gene matches: 6. CDR3 length: 16 amino acids. Here the CDR3 reads CASSFSGLAGFYEQYF. The CDR3, as DNA: TGTGCCAGCAGTTTTTCGGGACTAGCGGGTTTCTACGAGCAGTACTTC.

The chain employs TRBV9 and TRBJ2-7; 8 nucleotides match TRBD2. The CDR3 has 16 residues. The V gene end was trimmed by 0 bases and the J gene end by 4 bases; junction bases not matched to a gene: 9. Germline lookup yields CDR1 SGDLS and CDR2 YYNGEE. CDR3 loop: CASSVGSLAGLYEQYF. The CDR3 DNA sequence: TGTGCCAGCAGCGTAGGATCCCTAGCGGGCTTATACGAGCAGTACTTC.

The gene calls are TRBV7-2 and TRBJ2-3; 7 bases fit TRBD2. The length of the CDR3 is 15 residues. After removal of 5 bases from V and 0 bases from J, the junction contained 5 bases not matched to a gene. Per the germline V gene, CDR1 is SGHTA and CDR2 is FQGNSA. The CDR3 sequence: CASSARLASTDTQYF. DNA of the CDR3: TGTGCCAGCAGCGCCCGACTAGCTAGCACAGATACGCAGTATTTT.

The V call is TRBV3-1 (or the pseudogene TRBV3-2), the J call TRBJ2-4; 8 bases align to TRBD2. Germline V gene data show CDR1 as LGHDT and CDR2 as YNNKEL (reference sequence). The V and J ends lost 1 base and 1 base, in that order; junction bases with no gene match: 18. The CDR3 consists of 21 residues. CDR3 region: CASSQVAPDVAGIGAKNIQYF. As DNA, the CDR3 is TGTGCCAGCAGCCAAGTAGCGCCGGACGTAGCGGGAATTGGGGCCAAAAACATTCAGTACTTC.

This chain links TRBV5-4 with TRBJ2-7; TRBD1 aligns across 8 bases. The germline CDR1 and CDR2 sequences are SGHNT and YYREEE (reference sequence). Losses at the gene ends were 6 bases for V and 2 bases for J; bases not matched to a gene: 7. The length of the CDR3 is 14 residues. The CDR3 DNA follows: TGTGCCAGCAAAAAGACGACAGGGGCCTACGAGCAGTACTTC. Translation gives CASKKTTGAYEQYF. Based on the CDR3 plus reference TRBV5-4 and TRBJ2-7, the full variable domain is ETGVTQSPTHLIKTRGQQVTLRCSSQSGHNTVSWYQQALGQGPQFIFQYYREEENGRGNFPPRFSGLQFPNYSSELNVNALELDDSALYLCASKKTTGAYEQYFGPGTRLTVT.

The chain employs TRBV20-1 and TRBJ1-3; D unclear. Trimming cost V 3 bases and J 4 bases, with 13 bases left between them. Germline V CDR1 and CDR2: DFQATT, SNEGSKA (reference sequence). This CDR3 spans 14 amino acids. The CDR3 sequence is CSASNRGGGNTIYF. The CDR3 DNA reads as TGCAGTGCTAGTAATCGGGGAGGAGGAAACACCATATATTTT.

The rearrangement joins TRBV5-6 to TRBJ2-5, with 8 bases identical to TRBD1. J gave up 3 bases and V 7 bases, and 11 bases lay outside the gene matches. CDR3 length: 15 amino acids. From germline, CDR1 is SGHDT and CDR2 YYEEEE. The CDR3 sequence: CASAYHPGQEETQYF. In DNA, the CDR3 is TGTGCCAGCGCCTACCACCCGGGACAGGAAGAGACCCAGTACTTC.

Concerning this clone: One end of the junction does not line up with germline, which may come from a read error. This chain joins TRBV4-3 and TRBJ1-2; 8 bases map to TRBD1. Looked up from germline, CDR1 is LGHNA and CDR2 is YSLEER. This CDR3 has 15 amino acids. The CDR3 sequence is CASSQDDRGNNGYTF. The DNA of the CDR3 is TGCGCCAGCAGCCAAGACGACAGGGGTAACAATGGCTACACCTTC.

The J gene is TRBJ2-1, the V gene TRBV19; perhaps TRBD2 as D (6 bases). Trimming removed 4 bases from V and 4 bases from J, with 14 bases in between. This CDR3 region has 15 residues. CDR1 is LNHDA and CDR2 is SQIVND in the germline V gene (reference sequence). The CDR3 region is CASSTFGAGYNEQFF. The CDR3 bases are TGTGCCAGTAGTACTTTCGGGGCGGGGTACAATGAGCAGTTCTTC.

This chain uses TRBV7-6 with TRBJ2-2; D may be TRBD1 (6 bases). V lost 0 bases to trimming and J lost 7 bases, with 12 bases between them. The CDR3 covers 15 residues. Germline V CDR1 and CDR2: SGHVS, FNYEAQ. The chain's CDR3 is CASSLAIQGSGELFF. In nucleotides, the CDR3 is TGTGCCAGCAGCTTAGCGATACAGGGTAGCGGGGAGCTGTTTTTT.

CDR3 protein: CASSSPGLAGGMNTGELFF. The DNA for the CDR3 is TGTGCCAGCAGTTCCCCGGGACTAGCGGGAGGGATGAACACCGGGGAGCTGTTTTTT. The chain uses TRBV28 and TRBJ2-2, with 16 bases fitting TRBD2. Germline loops: CDR1 MDHEN, CDR2 SYDVKM. This CDR3 has 19 residues. The ends lost 4 bases at V and 1 base at J; junction bases unmatched: 6.

The rearrangement joins TRBV18 to TRBJ1-3; 7 bases are shared with TRBD1. The germline V gene has CDR1 KGHSH and CDR2 LQKENI. V was pared by 6 bases and J by 0 bases, with 5 bases of the junction left unmatched. The CDR3 runs 15 residues. CDR3 DNA sequence: TGTGCCAGCTCGTCCGGGACAGACTCTGGAAACACCATATATTTT. It codes for CASSSGTDSGNTIYF.

This clone was observed a few times. V is TRBV12-3 or TRBV12-4 and J is TRBJ2-1; no clear D. The CDR3 loop spans 12 amino acids. V was clipped by 4 bases and J by 7 bases, with 8 bases between them. The CDR3 here is CASSSVGNEQFF. The DNA of the CDR3 is TGTGCCAGCAGTTCTGTCGGGAATGAGCAGTTCTTC.

The genes are TRBV28 and TRBJ1-2, with D tentatively TRBD1 (5 bases). V was pared by 6 bases and J by 1 base, with 15 bases between. The germline V gene encodes CDR1 MDHEN and CDR2 SYDVKM. The CDR3 runs to 15 residues. The CDR3 protein is CASSPPGFGNYGYTF. CDR3 coding DNA: TGTGCCAGCAGCCCCCCAGGGTTTGGTAACTATGGCTACACCTTC.

The gene calls are TRBV30 and TRBJ2-3; 8 bases fit TRBD2. The junction had 8 bases not matched to a gene; V was cut back by 3 bases and J by 6 bases. The CDR3 has 14 amino acids. Per germline, CDR1 GTSNPN and CDR2 SVGIG (reference sequence). This chain's CDR3 is CAWRLAGGGDTQYF. As DNA, the CDR3 is TGTGCCTGGAGGCTAGCGGGTGGGGGGGATACGCAGTATTTT.